This T cell receptor beta chain was sequenced in a study of cytomegalovirus exposure and HLA in healthy donors. Overall study results and limits: Accounts indicate the classifier identified cytomegalovirus status with strong specificity and sensitivity. In the roughly 120 validation repertoires, a later analysis found that first-cohort TCR clusters tended to co-occur.

This CDR3 contains 12 residues. Germline loops: CDR1 GTSNPN, CDR2 SVGIG (reference sequence). Trimming cost V 2 bases and J 8 bases, with 12 bases left between them. Method: immunoSEQ multiplex PCR; TCRdb's copy keeps in-frame clones and lacks some. The data contain 240,000 or so clones, 86% of them singletons. The donors formed part of the roughly 120-subject validation cohort, distinct from the roughly 670-subject first cohort. Worth noting for this clone: Antigen specificity is unknown.

This rearrangement joins TRBV30 to TRBJ1-1; TRBD1 is a possible D gene (6 bases). Sequenced input: PBMCs. The sequence was collected from a woman in her twenties or thirties in good health and CMV-seropositive. CDR3 region: CAWSLQGIEAFF. The CDR3 DNA reads TGTGCCTGGAGTCTACAGGGTATCGAAGCTTTCTTT.